This T cell receptor (beta chain) was profiled in a study of blood T cell repertoires in COVID-19. Sequencing was performed with immunoSEQ multiplex PCR; in TCRdb, only in-frame clones are kept and a portion is missing. The data contain 110,000 or so clones, approximately 72% of them seen just once; the ten biggest clones take up 15% to 20%. This clone was picked up a small number of times. CDR1 SGHVS and CDR2 FNYEAQ come from the germline V gene. V trimming: 8 bases; J trimming: 2 bases; junction bases outside the gene matches: 2. CDR3 length equals 12 residues. The chain uses TRBV7-6 and TRBJ1-2; 7 bases are a match to TRBD1. This TCR was sampled from a woman in her 70s with acute or convalescent COVID-19. The sample was peripheral blood. The chain's CDR3 is CASGTANYGYTF. The CDR3 DNA is TGTGCCAGCGGGACAGCGAACTATGGCTACACCTTC. Based on the CDR3 plus reference TRBV7-6 and TRBJ1-2, the full variable domain is GAGVSQSPRYKVTKRGQDVALRCDPISGHVSLYWYRQALGQGPEFLTYFNYEAQQDKSGLPNDRFSAERPEGSISTLTIQRTEQRDSAMYRCASGTANYGYTFGSGTRLTVV.